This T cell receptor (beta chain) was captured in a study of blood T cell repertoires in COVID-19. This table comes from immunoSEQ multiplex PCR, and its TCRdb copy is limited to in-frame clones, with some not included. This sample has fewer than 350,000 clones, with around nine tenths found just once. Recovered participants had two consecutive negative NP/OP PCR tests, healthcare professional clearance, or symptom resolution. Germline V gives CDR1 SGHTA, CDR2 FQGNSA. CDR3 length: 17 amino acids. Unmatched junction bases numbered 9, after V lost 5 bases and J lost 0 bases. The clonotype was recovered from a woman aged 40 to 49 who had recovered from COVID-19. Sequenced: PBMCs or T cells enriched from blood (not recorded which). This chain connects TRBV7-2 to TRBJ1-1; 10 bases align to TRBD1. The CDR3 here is CASSTTGGSVLNTEAFF. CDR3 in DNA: TGTGCCAGCAGCACGACAGGGGGCTCTGTGTTGAACACTGAAGCTTTCTTT.